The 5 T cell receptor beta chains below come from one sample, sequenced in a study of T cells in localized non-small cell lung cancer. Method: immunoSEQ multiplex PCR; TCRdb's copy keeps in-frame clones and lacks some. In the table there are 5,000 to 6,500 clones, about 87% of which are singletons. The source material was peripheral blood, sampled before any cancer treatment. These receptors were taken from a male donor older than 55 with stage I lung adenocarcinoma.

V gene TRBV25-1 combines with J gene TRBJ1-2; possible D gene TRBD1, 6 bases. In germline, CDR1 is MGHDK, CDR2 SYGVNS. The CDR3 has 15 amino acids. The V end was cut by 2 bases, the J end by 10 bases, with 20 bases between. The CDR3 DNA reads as TGTGCCAGCAGTGAACCCGGCACAGGGAAAGTTGCCTACACCTTC. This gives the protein CASSEPGTGKVAYTF.

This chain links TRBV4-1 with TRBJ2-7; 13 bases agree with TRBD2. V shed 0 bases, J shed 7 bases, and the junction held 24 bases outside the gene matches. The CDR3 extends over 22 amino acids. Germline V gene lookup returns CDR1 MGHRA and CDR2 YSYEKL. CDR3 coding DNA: TGCGCCAGCAGCCAAGAGTTGGTAGTCTGGACTAGCGGGAGCTCGGGAACGGGGGAGCAGTACTTC. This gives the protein CASSQELVVWTSGSSGTGEQYF.

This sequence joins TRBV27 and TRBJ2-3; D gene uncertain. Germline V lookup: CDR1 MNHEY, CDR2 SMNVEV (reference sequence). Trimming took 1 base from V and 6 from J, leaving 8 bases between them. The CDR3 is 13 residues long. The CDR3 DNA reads TGTGCCAGCAGTTTATTCTTAAGGGATACGCAGTATTTT. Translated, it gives CASSLFLRDTQYF.

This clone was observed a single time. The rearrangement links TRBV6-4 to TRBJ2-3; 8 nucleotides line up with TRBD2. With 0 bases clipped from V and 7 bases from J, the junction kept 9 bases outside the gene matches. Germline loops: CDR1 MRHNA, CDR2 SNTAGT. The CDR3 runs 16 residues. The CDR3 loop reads CASSDSISGGIYTQYF. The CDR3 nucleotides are TGTGCCAGCAGTGACTCGATCAGCGGGGGAATTTATACGCAGTATTTT.

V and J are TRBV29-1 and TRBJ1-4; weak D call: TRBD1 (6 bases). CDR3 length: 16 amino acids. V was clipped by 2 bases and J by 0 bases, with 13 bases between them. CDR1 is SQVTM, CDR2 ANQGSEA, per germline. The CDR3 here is CSVERAGGATNEKLFF. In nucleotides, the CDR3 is TGCAGCGTTGAACGGGCCGGGGGCGCAACTAATGAAAAACTGTTTTTT. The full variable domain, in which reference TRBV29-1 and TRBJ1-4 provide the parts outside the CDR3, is SAVISQKPSRDICQRGTSLTIQCQVDSQVTMMFWYRQQPGQSLTLIATANQGSEATYESGFVIDKFPISRPNLTFSTLTVSNMSPEDSSIYLCSVERAGGATNEKLFFGSGTQLSVL.